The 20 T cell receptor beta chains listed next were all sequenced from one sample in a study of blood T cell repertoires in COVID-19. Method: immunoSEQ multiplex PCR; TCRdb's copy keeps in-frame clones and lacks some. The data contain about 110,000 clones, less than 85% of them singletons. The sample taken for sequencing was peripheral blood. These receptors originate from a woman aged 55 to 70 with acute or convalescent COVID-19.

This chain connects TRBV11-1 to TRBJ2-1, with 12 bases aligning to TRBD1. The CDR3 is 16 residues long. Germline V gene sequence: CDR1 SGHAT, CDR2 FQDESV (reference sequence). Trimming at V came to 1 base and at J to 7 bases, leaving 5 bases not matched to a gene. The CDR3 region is CASSLVLGQGANEQFF. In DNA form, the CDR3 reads TGTGCCAGCAGCTTAGTTTTGGGACAGGGGGCGAATGAGCAGTTCTTC.

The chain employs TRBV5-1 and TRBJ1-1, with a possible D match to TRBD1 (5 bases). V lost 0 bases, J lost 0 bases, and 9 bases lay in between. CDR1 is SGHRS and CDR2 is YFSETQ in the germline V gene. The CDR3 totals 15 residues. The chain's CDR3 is CASSLGDSMNTEAFF. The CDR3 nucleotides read TGCGCCAGCAGCTTGGGCGACAGCATGAACACTGAAGCTTTCTTT.

In DNA, the CDR3 is TGTGCCAGTCGAATGGCGGGGGCAAATCAGCCCCAGCATTTT. Translated: CASRMAGANQPQHF. This chain uses TRBV6-6 with TRBJ1-5; D might be TRBD1 (6 bases). V dropped 9 bases and J dropped 4 bases, with 16 bases sitting between them. There are 14 residues in the CDR3. Germline V gene sequence: CDR1 MNHNY, CDR2 SVGAGI (reference sequence).

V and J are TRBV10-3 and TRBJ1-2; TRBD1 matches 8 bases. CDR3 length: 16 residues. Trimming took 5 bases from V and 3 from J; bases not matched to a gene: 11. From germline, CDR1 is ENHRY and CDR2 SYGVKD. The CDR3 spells CAISLDRGSLHYGYTF. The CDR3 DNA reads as TGTGCCATCAGTCTCGACAGGGGCTCCCTCCACTATGGCTACACCTTC.

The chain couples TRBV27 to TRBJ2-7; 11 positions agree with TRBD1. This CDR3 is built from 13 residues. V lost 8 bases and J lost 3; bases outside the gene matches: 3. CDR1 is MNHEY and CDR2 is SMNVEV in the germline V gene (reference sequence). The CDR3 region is CASAGTGGYEQYF. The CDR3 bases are TGTGCCAGCGCCGGGACAGGGGGCTACGAGCAGTACTTC.

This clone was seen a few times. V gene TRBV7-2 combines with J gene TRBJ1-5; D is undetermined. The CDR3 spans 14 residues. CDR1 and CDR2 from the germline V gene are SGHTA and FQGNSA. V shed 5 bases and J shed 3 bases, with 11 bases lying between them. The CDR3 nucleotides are TGTGCCAGCAGCCCTGACGGGATCAATCAGCCCCAGCATTTT. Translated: CASSPDGINQPQHF.

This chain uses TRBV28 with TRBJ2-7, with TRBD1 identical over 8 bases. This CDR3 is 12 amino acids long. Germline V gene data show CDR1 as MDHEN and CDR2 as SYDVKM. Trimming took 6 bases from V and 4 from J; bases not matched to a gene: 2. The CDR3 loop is CASRTGEYEQYF. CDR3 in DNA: TGTGCCAGCAGGACAGGGGAATACGAGCAGTACTTC.

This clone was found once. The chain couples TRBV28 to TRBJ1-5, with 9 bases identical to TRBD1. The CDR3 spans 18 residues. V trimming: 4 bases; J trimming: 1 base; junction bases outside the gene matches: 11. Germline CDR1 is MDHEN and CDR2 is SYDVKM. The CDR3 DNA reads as TGTGCCAGCAGTTCACCCTCCTTCGGGACAGGGAGCAATCAGCCCCAGCATTTT. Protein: CASSSPSFGTGSNQPQHF.

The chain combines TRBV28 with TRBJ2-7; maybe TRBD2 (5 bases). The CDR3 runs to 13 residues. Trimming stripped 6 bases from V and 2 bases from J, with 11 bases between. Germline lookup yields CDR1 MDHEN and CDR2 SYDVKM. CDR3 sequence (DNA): TGTGCCAGCAGACGGACGGGAACCTACGAGCAGTACTTC. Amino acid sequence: CASRRTGTYEQYF.

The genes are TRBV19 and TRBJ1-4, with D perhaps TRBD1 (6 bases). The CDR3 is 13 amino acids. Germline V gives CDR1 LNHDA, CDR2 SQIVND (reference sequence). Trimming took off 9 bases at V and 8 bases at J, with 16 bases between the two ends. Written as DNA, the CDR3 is TGTGCCAGCTTAGGGGGTCCGGCGGAAAAACTGTTTTTT. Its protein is CASLGGPAEKLFF.

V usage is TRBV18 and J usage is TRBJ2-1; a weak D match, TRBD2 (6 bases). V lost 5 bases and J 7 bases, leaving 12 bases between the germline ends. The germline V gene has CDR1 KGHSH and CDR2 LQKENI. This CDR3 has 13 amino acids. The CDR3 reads CASSVREVNEQFF. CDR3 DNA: TGTGCCAGCTCAGTAAGGGAGGTAAATGAGCAGTTCTTC. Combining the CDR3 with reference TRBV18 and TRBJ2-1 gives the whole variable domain NAGVMQNPRHLVRRRGQEARLRCSPMKGHSHVYWYRQLPEEGLKFMVYLQKENIIDESGMPKERFSAEFPKEGPSILRIQQVVRGDSAAYFCASSVREVNEQFFGPGTRLTVL.

CDR3 nucleotides: TGTGCCATCAGTGAGTCGACGACAGAAAATGAAAAACTGTTTTTT. This codes for CAISESTTENEKLFF. This chain uses TRBV10-3 with TRBJ1-4, with D perhaps matching TRBD1 (5 bases). V gave up 0 bases and J gave up 5 bases, with 10 bases separating them. Germline V gene sequence: CDR1 ENHRY, CDR2 SYGVKD. This CDR3 has 15 residues.

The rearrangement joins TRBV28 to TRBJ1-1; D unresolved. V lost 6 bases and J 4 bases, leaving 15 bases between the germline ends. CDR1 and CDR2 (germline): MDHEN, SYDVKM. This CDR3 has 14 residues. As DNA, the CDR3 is TGTGCCAGCAGAACGAGAGGCTGGGTCACTGAAGCTTTCTTT. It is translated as CASRTRGWVTEAFF. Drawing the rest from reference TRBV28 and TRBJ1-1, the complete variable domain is DVKVTQSSRYLVKRTGEKVFLECVQDMDHENMFWYRQDPGLGLRLIYFSYDVKMKEKGDIPEGYSVSREKKERFSLILESASTNQTSMYLCASRTRGWVTEAFFGQGTRLTVV.

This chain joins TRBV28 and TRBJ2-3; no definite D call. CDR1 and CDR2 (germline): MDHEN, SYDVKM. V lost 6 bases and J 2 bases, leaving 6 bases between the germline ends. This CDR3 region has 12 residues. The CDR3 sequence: CASSPPTDTQYF. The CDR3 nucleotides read TGTGCCAGCAGCCCTCCCACAGATACGCAGTATTTT.

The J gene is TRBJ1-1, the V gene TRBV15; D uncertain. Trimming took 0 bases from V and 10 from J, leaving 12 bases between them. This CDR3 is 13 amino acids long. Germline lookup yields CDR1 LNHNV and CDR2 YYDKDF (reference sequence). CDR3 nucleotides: TGTGCCACCAGCAGAGATTCCGGGAGGGCAGCTTTCTTT. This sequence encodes CATSRDSGRAAFF.

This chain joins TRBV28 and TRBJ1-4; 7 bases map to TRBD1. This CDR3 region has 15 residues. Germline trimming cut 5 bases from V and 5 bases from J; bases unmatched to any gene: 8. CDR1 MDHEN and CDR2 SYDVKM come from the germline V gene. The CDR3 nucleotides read TGTGCCAGCAGTACCGGGGCAGGGGGGAATGAAAAACTGTTTTTT. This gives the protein CASSTGAGGNEKLFF. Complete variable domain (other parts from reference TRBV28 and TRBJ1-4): DVKVTQSSRYLVKRTGEKVFLECVQDMDHENMFWYRQDPGLGLRLIYFSYDVKMKEKGDIPEGYSVSREKKERFSLILESASTNQTSMYLCASSTGAGGNEKLFFGSGTQLSVL.

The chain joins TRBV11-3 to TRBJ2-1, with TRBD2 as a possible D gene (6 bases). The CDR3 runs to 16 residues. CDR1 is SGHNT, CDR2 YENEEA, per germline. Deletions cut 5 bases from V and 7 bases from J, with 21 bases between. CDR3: CASSHNIAAASNEQFF. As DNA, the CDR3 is TGTGCCAGCAGCCACAATATAGCGGCGGCTTCGAATGAGCAGTTCTTC.

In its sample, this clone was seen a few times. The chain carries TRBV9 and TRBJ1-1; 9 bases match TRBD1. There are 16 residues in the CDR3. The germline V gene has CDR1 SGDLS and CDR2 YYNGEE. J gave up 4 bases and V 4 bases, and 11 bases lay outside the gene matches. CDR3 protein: CASSTTGGAFRTEAFF. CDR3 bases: TGTGCCAGCAGCACAACAGGGGGCGCTTTCCGCACTGAAGCTTTCTTT. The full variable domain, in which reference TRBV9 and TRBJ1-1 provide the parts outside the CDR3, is DSGVTQTPKHLITATGQRVTLRCSPRSGDLSVYWYQQSLDQGLQFLIQYYNGEERAKGNILERFSAQQFPDLHSELNLSSLELGDSALYFCASSTTGGAFRTEAFFGQGTRLTVV.

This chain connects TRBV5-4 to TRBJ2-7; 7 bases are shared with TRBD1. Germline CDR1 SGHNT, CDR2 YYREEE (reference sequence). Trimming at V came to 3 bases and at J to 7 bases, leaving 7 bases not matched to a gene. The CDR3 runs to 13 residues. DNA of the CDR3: TGTGCCAGCAGCTGGTCCCGGGACAGTGAGCAGTACTTC. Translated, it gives CASSWSRDSEQYF.

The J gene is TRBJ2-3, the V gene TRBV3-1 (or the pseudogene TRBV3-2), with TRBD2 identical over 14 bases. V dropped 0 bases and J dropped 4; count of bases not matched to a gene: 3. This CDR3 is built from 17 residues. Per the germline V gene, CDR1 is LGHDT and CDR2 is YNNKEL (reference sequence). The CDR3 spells CASSQDRLAGGPDTQYF. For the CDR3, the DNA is TGTGCCAGCAGCCAAGATCGACTAGCGGGGGGGCCAGATACGCAGTATTTT.